These 5 T cell receptor beta chains share one sample of origin, sequenced in a study of beta chain features in type 1 diabetes. Expressed TCRB transcripts were sequenced, since all the RNA that had been isolated was reverse transcribed. Data came from immunoSEQ multiplex PCR; TCRdb stores just in-frame clones and leaves some out. Found here are 810,000 or so clones, roughly 15% of them singletons; the top ten hold 0.02% to 0.025%. Sequencing was done on a sample of naive CD4+ T cells from blood. The receptors stem from a young woman in good health.

This clone has more than one count but fewer than ten. The chain carries TRBV27 and TRBJ1-2; tentatively, D is TRBD1 (5 bases). In germline, CDR1 is MNHEY, CDR2 SMNVEV (reference sequence). The V end was cut by 3 bases, the J end by 2 bases, with 13 bases between. There are 15 residues in the CDR3. The CDR3 is CASSFQGGRNYGYTF. For the CDR3, the DNA is TGTGCCAGCAGTTTTCAGGGTGGCCGAAACTATGGCTACACCTTC.

The chain's CDR3 is CASSLVRTGGRTEAFF. CDR3 bases: TGTGCCAGCAGCTTGGTTCGGACAGGGGGTCGTACTGAAGCTTTCTTT. V gene TRBV5-4 combines with J gene TRBJ1-1; 10 bases map to TRBD1. Germline values: CDR1 SGHNT, CDR2 YYREEE (reference sequence). V lost 0 bases to trimming and J lost 5 bases; unmatched junction nucleotides: 7. The CDR3 has 16 amino acids.

The chain uses TRBV28 and TRBJ2-5; the D gene is possibly TRBD2 (6 bases). Trimming removed 3 bases from V and 0 bases from J, with 8 bases in between. Germline V gene lookup returns CDR1 MDHEN and CDR2 SYDVKM. This CDR3 is 14 amino acids long. The CDR3 bases are TGTGCCAGCAGTTTGGGCGGGAACCAAGAGACCCAGTACTTC. Residues: CASSLGGNQETQYF. The whole variable domain, remainder taken from reference TRBV28 and TRBJ2-5, is DVKVTQSSRYLVKRTGEKVFLECVQDMDHENMFWYRQDPGLGLRLIYFSYDVKMKEKGDIPEGYSVSREKKERFSLILESASTNQTSMYLCASSLGGNQETQYFGPGTRLLVL.

A few counts support this clone. This chain links TRBV7-8 with TRBJ1-1; D may be TRBD1 (6 bases). CDR1 SGHVS and CDR2 FQNEAQ come from the germline V gene. This CDR3 comprises 13 residues. V lost 4 bases and J lost 1, with 7 bases in between. The CDR3 spells CASSSDRNTEAFF. CDR3 bases: TGTGCCAGCAGCTCGGACAGGAACACTGAAGCTTTCTTT.

The gene calls are TRBV14 and TRBJ2-7, with D hard to call. The CDR3 extends over 11 amino acids. Trimming left V 0 bases short and J 10 bases short, with 7 bases between. The germline CDR1 and CDR2 sequences are SGHDN and FVKESK. The CDR3 sequence is CASSQEWVQYF. For the CDR3, the DNA is TGTGCCAGCAGCCAAGAATGGGTTCAGTACTTC.